Given below is one T cell receptor beta chain in context. CD45RO-negative cells were positively selected for CCR7, leaving out terminally differentiated effector memory CD45RA+ cells. Data came from immunoSEQ multiplex PCR; TCRdb stores just in-frame clones and leaves some out. The sample records 800,000 to 950,000 clones, about 96% being singletons. With V trimmed by 0 bases and J by 2 bases, 6 bases remained unmatched. From germline, CDR1 is LGHNA and CDR2 YSLEER. CDR3 length: 16 residues. This sample is drawn from a study of shared clonotypes between healthy human individuals. The chain has TRBV4-3 and TRBJ2-7, with 8 bases lining up with TRBD2. Material: naive CD8+ T cells sorted from blood. The TCR originated in a man aged 25 to 45 in good health. Here the CDR3 reads CASSQDLDSGTYEQYF. CDR3 nucleotide sequence: TGCGCCAGCAGCCAAGATTTGGATAGCGGGACCTACGAGCAGTACTTC.